One and the same sample provided the 10 T cell receptor beta chains below, sequenced in a study of CD8 T cells in ankylosing spondylitis. TCRdb re-derived calls from the 5' RACE reads in MiXCR, one entry per CDR3 protein. Of 200,000 to 250,000 distinct CDR3 sequences in the sample, about a quarter were seen once. The specimen sequenced was blood, either unsorted or a sorted T cell fraction (not recorded which). Source of these receptors: a male donor with ankylosing spondylitis or in good health (not recorded which).

The chain recombines TRBV20-1 with TRBJ2-2, with no clear D. CDR3 length equals 15 residues. The V end was cut by 2 bases, the J end by 7 bases, with 17 bases between. Germline CDR1 reads DFQATT; CDR2 reads SNEGSKA (reference sequence). CDR3 region: CSARSSAYPIGELFF. CDR3 nucleotide sequence: TGCAGTGCTAGATCCAGCGCGTACCCAATCGGGGAGCTGTTTTTT.

This clonotype was counted only a few times. CDR3: CASGAGRQGLTEAFF. CDR3 coding DNA: TGTGCCAGCGGGGCCGGGAGACAGGGGCTGACTGAAGCTTTCTTT. V usage is TRBV7-9 and J usage is TRBJ1-1; TRBD1 matches at 8 bases. The length of the CDR3 is 15 residues. V shed 8 bases and J 5 bases; nucleotides not matched to a gene: 13. Germline assignment: CDR1 SEHNR and CDR2 FQNEAQ (reference sequence).

This clonotype has a single count. J is TRBJ2-5 and V is TRBV7-2; D is perhaps TRBD2 (7 bases). The CDR3 sequence is 14 residues long. The V gene lost 5 bases and the J gene lost 5 bases, with 15 bases spanning the gap. CDR1 is SGHTA and CDR2 is FQGNSA in the germline V gene. The chain's CDR3 is CASSTSGGRETQYF. The DNA for the CDR3 is TGTGCCAGCAGCACCTCCGGGGGGCGGGAGACCCAGTACTTC. Combining the CDR3 with reference TRBV7-2 and TRBJ2-5 gives the whole variable domain GAGVSQSPSNKVTEKGKDVELRCDPISGHTALYWYRQSLGQGLEFLIYFQGNSAPDKSGLPSDRFSAERTGGSVSTLTIQRTQQEDSAVYLCASSTSGGRETQYFGPGTRLLVL.

In its sample, this clonotype was seen a few times. The rearrangement uses TRBV11-2 and TRBJ2-3; D is perhaps TRBD1 (6 bases). V was cut by 5 bases and J by 8 bases, with 20 bases left in between. Germline V gives CDR1 SGHAT, CDR2 FQNNGV. The CDR3 runs to 15 residues. DNA of the CDR3: TGTGCCAGCAGCCCGAGTAAGGGGGTGCCCCCTACGCAGTATTTT. It specifies CASSPSKGVPPTQYF.

This clonotype was counted ten times or more. The chain uses TRBV5-1 and TRBJ2-3, with D tentatively TRBD2 (5 bases). Germline CDR1 is SGHRS and CDR2 is YFSETQ. V was pared by 2 bases and J by 4 bases, with 8 bases between. The CDR3 contains 13 residues. CDR3 bases: TGCGCCAGCAGCTTTTGGGAGTCAGATACGCAGTATTTT. This translates into CASSFWESDTQYF.

The CDR3 loop reads CSALDTNTGELFF. The CDR3 nucleotides are TGCAGCGCCCTCGACACCAACACCGGGGAGCTGTTTTTT. The chain carries TRBV29-1 and TRBJ2-2, with D uncertain. This CDR3 is 13 amino acids long. Trimming pared 7 bases from V and 2 bases from J, leaving 11 bases between. Germline assignment: CDR1 SQVTM and CDR2 ANQGSEA.

In this sample, this clonotype turned up many times. The chain couples TRBV20-1 to TRBJ1-1; a weak D match, TRBD1 (5 bases). Germline lookup yields CDR1 DFQATT and CDR2 SNEGSKA (reference sequence). The germline V and J ends were trimmed by 4 bases and 1 base, with 7 bases remaining between them. This CDR3 has 12 amino acids. CDR3 residues: CSAIDRNTEAFF. The CDR3 region has the DNA TGCAGTGCTATCGACAGGAACACTGAAGCTTTCTTT.

This rearrangement joins TRBV18 to TRBJ1-1, with no clear D. Germline V gives CDR1 KGHSH, CDR2 LQKENI. With 6 bases removed from V and 2 bases from J, the gap between germline ends came to 10 bases. The CDR3 spans 13 residues. CDR3 amino acids: CASSSTLNTEAFF. Here the CDR3 DNA reads TGTGCCAGCTCCAGTACGCTTAACACTGAAGCTTTCTTT.

This clonotype was observed at least ten times. The rearrangement links TRBV9 to TRBJ2-7; D perhaps matches TRBD1 (6 bases). CDR1 is SGDLS and CDR2 is YYNGEE in the germline V gene. This CDR3 region has 13 residues. The V gene lost 3 bases and the J gene lost 6 bases, with 13 bases spanning the gap. The CDR3 protein is CASSGNRDREQYF. The CDR3 DNA is TGTGCCAGCAGCGGTAACAGGGACCGCGAGCAGTACTTC.

Many counts were recorded for this clonotype. The CDR3 loop reads CASSFRTGLEEKLFF. In DNA form, the CDR3 reads TGCGCCAGCAGCTTCCGGACAGGTTTAGAAGAAAAACTGTTTTTT. The chain is built from TRBV5-1 and TRBJ1-4, with TRBD1 identical over 7 bases. The CDR3 spans 15 residues. Germline V gene lookup returns CDR1 SGHRS and CDR2 YFSETQ. V lost 2 bases and J lost 8; bases outside the gene matches: 9.